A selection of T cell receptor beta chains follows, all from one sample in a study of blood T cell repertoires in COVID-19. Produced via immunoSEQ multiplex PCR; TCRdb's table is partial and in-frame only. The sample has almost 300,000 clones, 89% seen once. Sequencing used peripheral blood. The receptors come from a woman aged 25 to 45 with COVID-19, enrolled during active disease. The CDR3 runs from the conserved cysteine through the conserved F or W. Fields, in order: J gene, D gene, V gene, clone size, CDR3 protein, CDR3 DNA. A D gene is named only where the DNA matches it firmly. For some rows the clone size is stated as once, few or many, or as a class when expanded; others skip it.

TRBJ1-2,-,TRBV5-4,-,CASSPQGNYGYTF,TGTGCCAGCAGCCCTCAGGGGAACTATGGCTACACCTTC
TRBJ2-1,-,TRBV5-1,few,CASSSNGGFSYNEQFF,TGCGCCAGCAGCTCAAACGGGGGATTCTCCTACAATGAGCAGTTCTTC
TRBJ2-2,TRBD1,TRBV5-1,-,CASGGRTGNTGELFF,TGCGCCAGCGGGGGAAGGACAGGCAACACCGGGGAGCTGTTTTTT
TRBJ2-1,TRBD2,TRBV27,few,CASRIGGARNEQFF,TGTGCCAGCAGGATCGGGGGGGCAAGGAATGAGCAGTTCTTC
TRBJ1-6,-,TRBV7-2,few,CASSLKRPSDYNSPLHF,TGTGCCAGCAGCTTAAAGCGCCCCTCAGATTATAATTCACCCCTCCACTTT
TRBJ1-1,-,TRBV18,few,CASSPLSLGGNLNTEAFF,TGTGCCAGCTCACCGTTGTCGTTGGGGGGAAATTTGAACACTGAAGCTTTCTTT
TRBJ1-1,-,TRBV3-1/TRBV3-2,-,CASSSSKEGQLNTEAFF,TGTGCCAGCAGCTCCAGTAAAGAAGGACAGCTGAACACTGAAGCTTTCTTT
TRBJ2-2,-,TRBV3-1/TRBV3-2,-,CASSQWAYGELFF,TGTGCCAGCAGCCAATGGGCTTACGGGGAGCTGTTTTTT
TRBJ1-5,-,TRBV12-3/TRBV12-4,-,CASSFHNQPQHF,TGTGCCAGCAGTTTTCATAATCAGCCCCAGCATTTT
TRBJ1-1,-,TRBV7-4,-,CASSLVGAGTEAFF,TGTGCCAGCAGCTTAGTGGGGGCAGGTACTGAAGCTTTCTTT
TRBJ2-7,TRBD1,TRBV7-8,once,CASSLVGGWFQYRAGQYF,TGTGCCAGCAGCTTAGTAGGGGGCTGGTTTCAGTATAGGGCGGGGCAGTACTTC
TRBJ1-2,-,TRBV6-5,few,CASSRDSNYGYTF,TGTGCCAGCAGCCGAGACAGTAACTATGGCTACACCTTC
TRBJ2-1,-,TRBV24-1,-,CATSETGSYNEQFF,TGTGCCACCAGTGAAACCGGGAGTTACAATGAGCAGTTCTTC
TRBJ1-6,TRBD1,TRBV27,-,CASSLVGTGVSPLHF,TGTGCCAGCAGTTTAGTAGGGACAGGGGTTTCACCCCTCCACTTT
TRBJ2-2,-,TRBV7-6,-,CASSITGGANTGELFF,TGTGCCAGCAGCATTACGGGGGGCGCGAACACCGGGGAGCTGTTTTTT
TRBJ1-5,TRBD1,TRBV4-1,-,CASSQTTGGGNQPQHF,TGCGCCAGCAGCCAAACGACAGGGGGCGGCAATCAGCCCCAGCATTTT
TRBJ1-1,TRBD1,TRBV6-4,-,CASSVDRGNTEAFF,TGTGCCAGCAGTGTTGACAGGGGCAACACTGAAGCTTTCTTT
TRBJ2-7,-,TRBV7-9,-,CASSLVNYEQYF,TGTGCCAGCAGCTTAGTTAATTACGAGCAGTACTTC
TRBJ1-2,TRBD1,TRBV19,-,CASSIGTGSANYGYTF,TGTGCCAGTAGTATAGGGACAGGGAGCGCGAACTATGGCTACACCTTC
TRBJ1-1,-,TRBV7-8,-,CASSLATKDTEAFF,TGTGCCAGCAGCTTAGCGACTAAGGACACTGAAGCTTTCTTT
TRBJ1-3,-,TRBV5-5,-,CASSLTGVGNTIYF,TGTGCCAGCAGCCTAACAGGCGTTGGAAACACCATATATTTT
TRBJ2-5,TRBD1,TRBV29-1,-,CSVRTGGLETQYF,TGCAGCGTTCGGACAGGGGGCCTGGAGACCCAGTACTTC
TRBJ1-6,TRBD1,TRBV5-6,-,CACRQGANSPLHF,TGTGCCTGTCGACAGGGGGCAAATTCACCCCTCCACTTT
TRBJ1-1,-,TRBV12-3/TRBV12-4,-,CASSTTETIEAFF,TGTGCCAGCAGCACGACAGAAACTATTGAAGCTTTCTTT
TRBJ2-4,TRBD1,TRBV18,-,CASSPSTGGVAKNIQYF,TGTGCCAGCTCACCGTCGACAGGGGGGGTAGCCAAAAACATTCAGTACTTC
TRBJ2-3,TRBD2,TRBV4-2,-,CASSQDGLAGGPDTQYF,TGTGCCAGCAGCCAAGATGGGCTAGCGGGGGGGCCAGATACGCAGTATTTT
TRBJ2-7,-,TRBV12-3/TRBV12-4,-,CASSLAGVREQYF,TGTGCCAGCAGTTTAGCAGGGGTCAGGGAGCAGTACTTC
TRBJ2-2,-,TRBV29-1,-,CSGYGGGFGGELFF,TGCAGCGGTTATGGAGGGGGCTTCGGCGGGGAGCTGTTTTTT
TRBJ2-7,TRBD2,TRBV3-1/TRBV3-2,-,CASGQEGLGVEQYF,TGTGCCAGCGGCCAAGAGGGACTAGGTGTCGAGCAGTACTTC
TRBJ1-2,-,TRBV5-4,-,CASSPIDSYYGYTF,TGTGCCAGCAGCCCAATTGACAGCTATTATGGCTACACCTTC
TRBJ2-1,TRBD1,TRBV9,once,CASSPWTGHNEQFF,TGTGCCAGCAGCCCTTGGACAGGGCACAATGAGCAGTTCTTC
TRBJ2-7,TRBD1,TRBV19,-,CASSMTGGAEQYF,TGTGCCAGTAGTATGACAGGGGGCGCCGAGCAGTACTTC
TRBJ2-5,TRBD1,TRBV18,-,CASSLETGLETQYF,TGTGCCAGCTCACTTGAGACAGGGTTGGAGACCCAGTACTTC
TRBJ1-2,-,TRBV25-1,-,CASSDGGVYGYTF,TGTGCCAGCAGTGATGGAGGGGTCTATGGCTACACCTTC
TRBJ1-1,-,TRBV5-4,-,CASSSRGRAFF,TGTGCCAGCAGCTCCCGGGGAAGAGCTTTCTTT
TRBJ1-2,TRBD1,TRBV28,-,CASSSRTGGGNGYTF,TGTGCCAGCAGTTCCAGGACAGGGGGAGGAAATGGCTACACCTTC